One and the same sample provided the 21 T cell receptor beta chains below, sequenced in a study of CXCR3-negative and CXCR3-positive naive CD8 T cells. Via 5' RACE with UMI labels, TRB cDNA libraries were prepared. Following a re-call of the 5' RACE reads, TCRdb has one entry per CDR3 protein and lacks DNA. Its table lists about 140,000 distinct CDR3 sequences. Their antigens remain unidentified. Study outcomes and limitations: More hydrophobic TRB CDR3s were found in CXCR3-positive naive cells than in CXCR3-negative naive cells.

Sequenced material: naive CXCR3+ CD8+ T cells from blood. As to subset: CD45RO-CCR7+CD27+CD95- naive CD8+ T cells expressing CXCR3 (TNR3+). The receptors originated from a human donor in good health. Some clones in this sample may be carry-over from other donors' samples.

This CDR3 reads CASSLSPLVRYNEQFF. The chain uses TRBV28 and TRBJ2-1. Germline lookup yields CDR1 MDHEN and CDR2 SYDVKM. The CDR3 runs to 16 residues.

The chain employs TRBV7-9 and TRBJ2-5; the D call from TCRdb, TRBD1, cannot be confirmed without DNA. This CDR3 is 15 amino acids long. Germline V gene sequence: CDR1 SEHNR, CDR2 FQNEAQ (reference sequence). The CDR3 region is CASSHRVGSLETQYF.

The rearrangement links TRBV27 to TRBJ2-7. Germline values: CDR1 MNHEY, CDR2 SMNVEV (reference sequence). The CDR3 sequence is 15 residues long. CDR3 amino acids: CASSSWFRGVYEQYF.

The J gene is TRBJ1-4, the V gene TRBV12-3 or TRBV12-4. The CDR3 sequence is 14 residues long. The CDR3 loop reads CASTSGMVNEKLFF.

V gene TRBV10-3 combines with J gene TRBJ2-7; TCRdb reports TRBD1, a call that lacks DNA to check it against. CDR1 is ENHRY and CDR2 is SYGVKD in the germline V gene. CDR3 length: 16 residues. CDR3 residues: CAISSIDRGLNYEQYF.

The CDR3 loop reads CASSATGDTEAFF. V usage is TRBV7-9 and J usage is TRBJ1-1; TCRdb proposes TRBD1, but this gene call is untestable without DNA. CDR1 is SEHNR and CDR2 is FQNEAQ in the germline V gene (reference sequence). CDR3 length: 13 amino acids.

CDR3 region: CASSSVLAGGAEQYF. The genes are TRBV6-5 and TRBJ2-7; absent DNA, TCRdb's TRBD2 call cannot be checked. The germline gives CDR1 MNHEY, CDR2 SVGAGI. The CDR3 covers 15 residues.

V gene TRBV12-3 or TRBV12-4 combines with J gene TRBJ2-3; TCRdb outputs TRBD2, but without DNA this stays unchecked. This CDR3 has 15 residues. CDR3 sequence: CASTSMGGPTDTQYF.

The chain is built from TRBV11-2 and TRBJ2-4; TCRdb picks TRBD1, but there is no DNA to check that call. The CDR3 covers 16 residues. The germline CDR1 and CDR2 sequences are SGHAT and FQNNGV. CDR3 amino acids: CASSSPGNLAKNIQYF.

This chain links TRBV11-2 with TRBJ1-1; TCRdb reports TRBD1, a call that lacks DNA to check it against. This CDR3 has 14 residues. The germline V gene encodes CDR1 SGHAT and CDR2 FQNNGV. CDR3 amino acids: CASSPRQGYAEAFF.

The chain couples TRBV6-2 or TRBV6-3 to TRBJ1-5. Germline values: CDR1 MNHEY, CDR2 SVGEGT. The CDR3 spans 13 residues. The CDR3 spells CASSPTLGQPQHF.

The chain links TRBV7-9 to TRBJ2-7; TCRdb picks TRBD1, but there is no DNA to check that call. Per the germline V gene, CDR1 is SEHNR and CDR2 is FQNEAQ (reference sequence). The CDR3 consists of 14 residues. This CDR3 reads CASSLARGLGEQYF.

The rearrangement uses TRBV6-6 and TRBJ1-4; checking the TCRdb D call of TRBD1 is not possible without DNA. The germline gives CDR1 MNHNY, CDR2 SVGAGI (reference sequence). The CDR3 is made up of 14 amino acids. This chain's CDR3 is CASSGQGAGEKLFF.

The J gene is TRBJ1-1, the V gene TRBV28. Per germline, CDR1 MDHEN and CDR2 SYDVKM. This CDR3 is built from 17 residues. Here the CDR3 reads CASSLDPPTGGNTEAFF.

The rearrangement uses TRBV29-1 and TRBJ2-1; the TCRdb call, TRBD2, lacks DNA for checking. CDR1 is SQVTM and CDR2 is ANQGSEA in the germline V gene. The CDR3 runs 13 residues. CDR3 residues: CSAGLVTYNEQFF.

V usage is TRBV20-1 and J usage is TRBJ2-5; TCRdb reports TRBD2, a call that lacks DNA to check it against. This CDR3 contains 17 residues. From germline, CDR1 is DFQATT and CDR2 SNEGSKA (reference sequence). CDR3 sequence: CSARDGTSGRSTETQYF.

The chain carries TRBV28 and TRBJ2-7; TCRdb's D call of TRBD2 is untestable without DNA. CDR1 is MDHEN and CDR2 is SYDVKM in the germline V gene. This CDR3 has 15 amino acids. CDR3: CASNSRTSMEYEQYF.

This sequence joins TRBV9 and TRBJ2-7; the TCRdb call, TRBD2, lacks DNA for checking. The CDR3 consists of 15 residues. Germline V gene lookup returns CDR1 SGDLS and CDR2 YYNGEE. CDR3: CASSARGGDPYEQYF.

The chain uses TRBV25-1 and TRBJ2-7; TCRdb indicates TRBD2, and absent DNA this call remains unverified. The CDR3 length is 14 residues. The germline gives CDR1 MGHDK, CDR2 SYGVNS. CDR3 sequence: CASSEPGLVYEQYF.

V usage is TRBV28 and J usage is TRBJ2-7; the D gene TCRdb calls, TRBD1, cannot be checked with no DNA. CDR1 and CDR2 from the germline V gene are MDHEN and SYDVKM. CDR3 length: 14 residues. CDR3 protein: CASNQDTPFYEQYF. The full variable domain, its missing parts supplied by reference TRBV28 and TRBJ2-7, is DVKVTQSSRYLVKRTGEKVFLECVQDMDHENMFWYRQDPGLGLRLIYFSYDVKMKEKGDIPEGYSVSREKKERFSLILESASTNQTSMYLCASNQDTPFYEQYFGPGTRLTVT.

The chain is built from TRBV14 and TRBJ2-7; TCRdb lists TRBD2, though no DNA is available to test this call. Per germline, CDR1 SGHDN and CDR2 FVKESK. This CDR3 is 19 amino acids long. The CDR3 loop reads CASSQGPTRVAGNLYEQYF.